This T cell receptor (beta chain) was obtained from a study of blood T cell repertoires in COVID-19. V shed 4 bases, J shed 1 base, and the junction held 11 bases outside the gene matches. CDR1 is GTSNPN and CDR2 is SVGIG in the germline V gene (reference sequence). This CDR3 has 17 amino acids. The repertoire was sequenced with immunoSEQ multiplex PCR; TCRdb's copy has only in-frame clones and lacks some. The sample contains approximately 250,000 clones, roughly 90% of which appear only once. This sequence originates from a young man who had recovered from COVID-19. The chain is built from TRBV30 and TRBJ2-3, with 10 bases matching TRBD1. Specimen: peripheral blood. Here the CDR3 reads CAWNGGMGTGGTDTQYF. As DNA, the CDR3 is TGTGCCTGGAATGGGGGGATGGGGACAGGGGGCACAGATACGCAGTATTTT.